This TCR beta chain was sequenced for a study of cytomegalovirus exposure and HLA in healthy donors. This CDR3 is built from 13 residues. Germline V CDR1 and CDR2: SGHVS, FNYEAQ. Trimming at V came to 2 bases and at J to 3 bases, leaving 1 base not matched to a gene. PCR employed 60 Vbeta and 13 Jbeta primers. This table comes from immunoSEQ multiplex PCR, and its TCRdb copy is limited to in-frame clones, with some not included. Of tens of thousands of clones in the sample, roughly 80% are singletons; the top ten hold 20% to 30%. This TCR derives from a woman between 50 and 59 years old in good health and CMV-seropositive. The chain joins TRBV7-6 to TRBJ2-7; TRBD1 matches 7 bases. The source material was PBMCs. CDR3 region: CASSLQGVYEQYF. CDR3 sequence (DNA): TGTGCCAGCAGCTTACAGGGGGTCTACGAGCAGTACTTC.